Each of the 20 T cell receptor beta chains below was sequenced from the same sample in a study of PD-1 blockade in classical Hodgkin lymphoma. The repertoire was sequenced with immunoSEQ multiplex PCR; TCRdb's copy has only in-frame clones and lacks some. The table records approximately 8,000 clones, 78% of them present only once. The sample's time point: cycle 4 day 1 (C4D1), after 6 weeks of nivolumab. The patients all showed relapse after autologous stem cell transplantation, while their brentuximab vedotin exposure varied. The sequenced sample was peripheral blood mononuclear cells (PBMCs), obtained before the fourth cycle of nivolumab. The receptors originated from a human donor with classical Hodgkin lymphoma.

The chain joins TRBV4-3 to TRBJ2-1; D unclear. The CDR3 sequence is 15 residues long. The V gene lost 1 base and the J gene lost 0 bases, with 7 bases spanning the gap. Germline CDR1 is LGHNA and CDR2 is YSLEER. For the CDR3, the DNA is TGCGCCAGCAGCCAAGTAAGTTACTCCTACAATGAGCAGTTCTTC. Its translation is CASSQVSYSYNEQFF.

By proportion, this clone is medium-sized. The J gene is TRBJ1-2, the V gene TRBV7-8; a possible D gene is TRBD1 (5 bases). Germline V gene lookup returns CDR1 SGHVS and CDR2 FQNEAQ. V was trimmed by 5 bases and J by 0 bases, leaving 16 bases between them. The CDR3 sequence is 16 residues long. CDR3 DNA: TGTGCCAGCAGCCCAAATCACAGGACCGCTAACTATGGCTACACCTTC. It translates to CASSPNHRTANYGYTF.

The chain couples TRBV5-1 to TRBJ2-5; D unresolved. This CDR3 has 14 amino acids. Per germline, CDR1 SGHRS and CDR2 YFSETQ. The ends were cut back, 4 bases at V and 0 bases at J, with 10 bases in the middle. The CDR3 nucleotides are TGCGCCAGCAGCCTCACAACGTACCAAGAGACCCAGTACTTC. Amino acid sequence: CASSLTTYQETQYF.

CDR3 amino acids: CASNMAGLEFHGELFF. The CDR3 bases are TGTGCCAGTAATATGGCAGGACTAGAATTTCACGGGGAGCTGTTTTTT. The V and J genes are TRBV19 and TRBJ2-2, with 7 nucleotides matching TRBD2. The CDR3 is 16 amino acids. With V trimmed by 7 bases and J by 7 bases, 15 bases remained unmatched. Germline assignment: CDR1 LNHDA and CDR2 SQIVND (reference sequence).

The J gene is TRBJ2-1, the V gene TRBV18, with D unclear. Germline V lookup: CDR1 KGHSH, CDR2 LQKENI. Trimming removed 3 bases at V and 0 bases at J, with 9 bases between. The CDR3 contains 15 residues. CDR3 sequence: CASSPKGHSYNEQFF. CDR3 nucleotides: TGTGCCAGCTCACCCAAAGGGCACTCCTACAATGAGCAGTTCTTC.

The rearrangement uses TRBV29-1 and TRBJ1-2; 8 nucleotides agree with TRBD1. CDR1 SQVTM and CDR2 ANQGSEA come from the germline V gene. Losses at the gene ends were 0 bases for V and 4 bases for J; bases not matched to a gene: 13. The CDR3 is 17 residues long. CDR3 in amino acids: CSVEDRDRQRFGYGYTF. The CDR3 DNA sequence: TGCAGCGTTGAAGACCGGGACAGGCAAAGATTCGGCTATGGCTACACCTTC.

As DNA, the CDR3 is TGTGCCAGTAGGGCTAGCGGAGGCCTCTCCTACGAGCAGTACTTC. It yields the protein CASRASGGLSYEQYF. The V call is TRBV19, the J call TRBJ2-7; 7 bases agree with TRBD2. J gave up 0 bases and V 6 bases, and 8 bases lay outside the gene matches. Germline V gene sequence: CDR1 LNHDA, CDR2 SQIVND (reference sequence). The CDR3 extends over 15 amino acids. Using reference TRBV19 and TRBJ2-7 for the parts outside the CDR3, the full variable domain is DGGITQSPKYLFRKEGQNVTLSCEQNLNHDAMYWYRQDPGQGLRLIYYSQIVNDFQKGDIAEGYSVSREKKESFPLTVTSAQKNPTAFYLCASRASGGLSYEQYFGPGTRLTVT.

The rearrangement uses TRBV19 and TRBJ1-1, with D perhaps TRBD1 (5 bases). Germline values: CDR1 LNHDA, CDR2 SQIVND (reference sequence). There are 13 residues in the CDR3. Trimming left V 7 bases short and J 2 bases short, with 11 bases between. DNA for the CDR3: TGTGCCAGTATGCGGGGACTCAACACTGAAGCTTTCTTT. Amino acids: CASMRGLNTEAFF.

This sequence joins TRBV28 and TRBJ2-5; D is unresolved. This CDR3 comprises 13 residues. V shed 5 bases and J shed 10 bases, with 17 bases lying between them. The germline V gene encodes CDR1 MDHEN and CDR2 SYDVKM. CDR3 bases: TGTGCCAGCAGTATTAACAAGAGAATGAGCCAGTACTTC. It is translated as CASSINKRMSQYF.

In nucleotides, the CDR3 is TGTGCCAGCAGTACGCGGACTAGCGGGTATTCCTACGAGCAGTACTTC. Amino acids: CASSTRTSGYSYEQYF. V and J are TRBV28 and TRBJ2-7; TRBD2 aligns across 11 bases. The CDR3 covers 16 residues. The junction had 7 bases not matched to a gene; V was cut back by 5 bases and J by 1 base. Germline V gene data show CDR1 as MDHEN and CDR2 as SYDVKM.

The chain has TRBV28 and TRBJ2-5, with TRBD1 as a possible D gene (6 bases). The germline CDR1 and CDR2 sequences are MDHEN and SYDVKM. V was shortened by 6 bases and J by 2 bases, with 16 bases between the two germline ends. The CDR3 sequence is 15 residues long. The CDR3 loop is CASSPLGAEQETQYF. The DNA of the CDR3 is TGTGCCAGCAGCCCCCTGGGGGCGGAGCAAGAGACCCAGTACTTC. Looking up the rest from reference TRBV28 and TRBJ2-5 gives the full variable domain: DVKVTQSSRYLVKRTGEKVFLECVQDMDHENMFWYRQDPGLGLRLIYFSYDVKMKEKGDIPEGYSVSREKKERFSLILESASTNQTSMYLCASSPLGAEQETQYFGPGTRLLVL.

The sample holds a few counts of this clone. This chain links TRBV5-8 with TRBJ1-1; D is unclear. Germline-derived CDR1 and CDR2 are SGHTS and YDEGEE. The CDR3 is made up of 13 amino acids. Trimming stripped 2 bases from V and 6 bases from J, with 11 bases between. CDR3 residues: CASSLMTIAEAFF. For the CDR3, the DNA is TGTGCCAGCAGCTTAATGACCATCGCTGAAGCTTTCTTT.

This chain joins TRBV7-9 and TRBJ2-3; D gene uncertain. Trimming stripped 5 bases from V and 4 bases from J, with 4 bases between. Germline loops: CDR1 SEHNR, CDR2 FQNEAQ (reference sequence). This CDR3 comprises 11 residues. In DNA form, the CDR3 reads TGTGCCAGCAGCAGCTCAGATACGCAGTATTTT. Its protein product is CASSSSDTQYF.

CDR3 amino acids: CASSFLGGEQFF. The CDR3 DNA is TGTGCCAGCAGTTTCCTAGGCGGTGAGCAGTTCTTC. The chain is built from TRBV28 and TRBJ2-1; D is unclear. Germline V lookup: CDR1 MDHEN, CDR2 SYDVKM. The V and J ends lost 3 bases and 9 bases respectively, with 9 bases between them. The CDR3 sequence is 12 residues long.

The gene calls are TRBV9 and TRBJ2-7, with unresolved D. The CDR3 has 13 amino acids. V lost 0 bases and J 6 bases, leaving 10 bases between the germline ends. The V gene's germline CDR1 is SGDLS and CDR2 YYNGEE. The CDR3 is CASSVVGLGEQYF. In DNA form, the CDR3 reads TGTGCCAGCAGCGTAGTAGGTCTTGGCGAGCAGTACTTC.

This clone was observed once. The V gene is TRBV6-1, the J gene TRBJ1-5; D remains unclear. V shed 8 bases and J shed 5 bases, with 7 bases lying between them. The CDR3 consists of 11 residues. Germline V gene data show CDR1 as MNHNS and CDR2 as SASEGT. Written as DNA, the CDR3 is TGTGCCAGCCCCCGACATCAGCCCCAGCATTTT. Its protein product is CASPRHQPQHF.

The chain uses TRBV27 and TRBJ2-5; D not certain. V was trimmed by 2 bases and J by 7 bases, leaving 14 bases between them. CDR3 length equals 14 residues. Germline V gene lookup returns CDR1 MNHEY and CDR2 SMNVEV (reference sequence). CDR3 region: CASSLGSSPRTQYF. The CDR3 DNA is TGTGCCAGCAGTTTAGGTAGTAGCCCCCGGACCCAGTACTTC.

The V call is TRBV13, the J call TRBJ2-7; 8 positions match TRBD1. The CDR3 runs to 17 residues. V was pared by 1 base and J by 8 bases, with 16 bases of the junction left unmatched. Germline V lookup: CDR1 PRHDT, CDR2 FYEKMQ (reference sequence). The CDR3 here is CASSLVGGQGIATQQYF. As DNA, the CDR3 is TGTGCCAGCAGCTTAGTAGGAGGACAGGGAATAGCTACGCAGCAGTACTTC.

The chain has TRBV27 and TRBJ2-7; 7 bases fit TRBD1. Germline V gives CDR1 MNHEY, CDR2 SMNVEV (reference sequence). This CDR3 is 15 amino acids long. V shed 5 bases and J 2 bases; nucleotides not matched to a gene: 9. The CDR3 region has the DNA TGTGCCAGCAGTCCCGGCACAGGGGTGACCTACGAGCAGTACTTC. Its translation is CASSPGTGVTYEQYF.

The chain is built from TRBV5-1 and TRBJ1-1, with no clear D. CDR1 SGHRS and CDR2 YFSETQ come from the germline V gene. Trimming left V 4 bases short and J 0 bases short, with 16 bases between. The CDR3 covers 16 residues. CDR3 region: CASSPRTKTLNTEAFF. The CDR3 DNA is TGCGCCAGCAGCCCACGAACAAAGACACTGAACACTGAAGCTTTCTTT.